This T cell receptor (beta chain) was observed in a study of T cell responses to AZD1222 COVID-19 vaccine. Generated by immunoSEQ multiplex PCR, the TCRdb table keeps only in-frame clones and is missing some. Seen here are about 100,000 clones, around 87% observed once, and the top ten hold 3.5% to 4.5%. General study points: Within unmutated variant regions lay the reported targets of nearly half of spike-specific TCRs.

The V gene end was trimmed by 3 bases and the J gene end by 2 bases; junction bases not matched to a gene: 14. Germline CDR1 reads SQVTM; CDR2 reads ANQGSEA. This CDR3 region has 18 residues. About this clone itself: Its antigen is undetermined.

V gene TRBV29-1 combines with J gene TRBJ2-3; TRBD2 matches 10 bases. The source is an adult in good health. The material was peripheral blood, obtained on day 0 of MenACWY control vaccination. This chain's CDR3 is CSVELAGGQTGNTDTQYF. The CDR3 bases are TGCAGCGTTGAGTTAGCGGGGGGCCAAACTGGAAACACAGATACGCAGTATTTT.